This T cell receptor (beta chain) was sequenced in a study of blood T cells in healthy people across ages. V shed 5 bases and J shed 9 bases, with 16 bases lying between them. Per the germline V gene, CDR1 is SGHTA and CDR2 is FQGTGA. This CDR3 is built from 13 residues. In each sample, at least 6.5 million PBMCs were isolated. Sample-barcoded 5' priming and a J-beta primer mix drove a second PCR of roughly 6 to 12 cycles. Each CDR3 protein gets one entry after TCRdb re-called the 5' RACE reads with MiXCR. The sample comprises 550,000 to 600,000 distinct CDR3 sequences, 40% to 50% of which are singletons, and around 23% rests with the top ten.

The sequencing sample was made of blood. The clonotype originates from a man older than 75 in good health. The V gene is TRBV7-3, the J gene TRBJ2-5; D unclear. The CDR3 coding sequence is TGTGCCAGCAGCCAATCGGGCCCCCTGGCCCAGTACTTC. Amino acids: CASSQSGPLAQYF. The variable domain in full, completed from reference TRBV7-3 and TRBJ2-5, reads GAGVSQTPSNKVTEKGKYVELRCDPISGHTALYWYRQSLGQGPEFLIYFQGTGAADDSGLPNDRFFAVRPEGSVSTLKIQRTERGDSAVYLCASSQSGPLAQYFGPGTRLLVL.